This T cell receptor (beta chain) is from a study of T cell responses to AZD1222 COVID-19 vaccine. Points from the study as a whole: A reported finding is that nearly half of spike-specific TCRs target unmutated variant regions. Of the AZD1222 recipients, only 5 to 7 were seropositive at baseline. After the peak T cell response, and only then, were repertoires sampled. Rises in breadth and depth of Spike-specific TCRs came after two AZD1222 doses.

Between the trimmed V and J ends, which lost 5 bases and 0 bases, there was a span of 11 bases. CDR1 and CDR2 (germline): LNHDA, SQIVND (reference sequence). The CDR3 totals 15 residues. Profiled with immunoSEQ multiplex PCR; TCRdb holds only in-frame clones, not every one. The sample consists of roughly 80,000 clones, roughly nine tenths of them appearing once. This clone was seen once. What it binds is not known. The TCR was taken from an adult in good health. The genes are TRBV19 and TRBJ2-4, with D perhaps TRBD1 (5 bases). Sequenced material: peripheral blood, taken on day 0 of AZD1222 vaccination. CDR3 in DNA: TGTGCCAGTAGTGAGCAGGGCATAGCCAAAAACATTCAGTACTTC. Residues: CASSEQGIAKNIQYF.